This TCR beta chain was obtained from a study of regulatory T cells in long-lasting Graves disease. The wider study: Antithyroid drugs had been taken under 3 months by newly diagnosed Graves' patients.

General study results and limits: Persistent disease samples used TRBV28, TRBJ1-2 and TRBJ2-5 preferentially.

The length of the CDR3 is 15 residues. The V gene lost 3 bases and the J gene lost 10 bases, with 19 bases spanning the gap. Time point given: newly diagnosed GD, antithyroid drugs for less than 3 months. From RNA extracted from PBMCs, the TCR library was made. This clonotype was recorded many times. What it recognizes is unknown. The TCR beta library used iRepertoire HTBI primers with Arm-PCR amplification of CDR3. MiXCR, run by TCRdb on the multiplex PCR reads, gives a single entry per CDR3 protein. Of approximately 540,000 distinct CDR3 sequences in the sample, around 12% are singletons; the top ten hold over 7%. The same data also went into a second study, on T cells in Graves' hyperthyroidism and ophthalmopathy. That paper adds: Lactation, pregnancy, other autoimmune disease or uncontrolled infection led to exclusion of patients. Most expanded thyroid clonotypes above 0.001 also appeared in blood.

This TCR derives from a woman in her twenties or thirties with Graves disease. The source material was peripheral blood mononuclear cells (PBMCs), sampled at new diagnosis, from a patient treated with antithyroid drugs. The chain has TRBV12-3 or TRBV12-4 and TRBJ2-1; no firm D call. As DNA, the CDR3 is TGTGCCAGCAGTTTTCCCTCGATTGAGGCCCGAGAGCAGTTCTTC. Translating it yields CASSFPSIEAREQFF.